The 10 T cell receptor beta chains in this list originate from one sample, sequenced in a study of T cells in Graves' hyperthyroidism and ophthalmopathy. Researchers amplified the TCR beta CDR3 regions from RNA transcripts. When the TCR CDR3 underwent first-round RT-PCR, the HTBI primer set was used. MiXCR, applied by TCRdb to the multiplex PCR reads, yields one record per CDR3 protein. This sample has around 610,000 distinct CDR3 sequences, with roughly 14% found just once. What was sequenced was blood. All receptors come from a woman between 40 and 50 years old with Graves' ophthalmopathy.

This clonotype was seen at least ten times. V usage is TRBV7-8 and J usage is TRBJ2-1, with D possibly being TRBD2 (6 bases). The CDR3 length is 16 residues. Per germline, CDR1 SGHVS and CDR2 FQNEAQ. Trimming left V 3 bases short and J 7 bases short, with 19 bases between. CDR3 coding DNA: TGTGCCAGCAGCTTCTTAGCAGGAGGGTTTTTGAATGAGCAGTTCTTC. Translation: CASSFLAGGFLNEQFF. Drawing the rest from reference TRBV7-8 and TRBJ2-1, the complete variable domain is GAGVSQSPRYKVAKRGQDVALRCDPISGHVSLFWYQQALGQGPEFLTYFQNEAQLDKSGLPSDRFFAERPEGSVSTLKIQRTQQEDSAVYLCASSFLAGGFLNEQFFGPGTRLTVL.

The sample holds a few counts of this clonotype. The V call is TRBV30, the J call TRBJ2-5, with no clear D. The germline V gene encodes CDR1 GTSNPN and CDR2 SVGIG (reference sequence). This CDR3 contains 14 residues. The V gene lost 2 bases and the J gene lost 2 bases, with 12 bases spanning the gap. Here the CDR3 reads CAWSKRYSQETQYF. The CDR3 region has the DNA TGTGCCTGGAGTAAAAGATACTCTCAAGAGACCCAGTACTTC.

Many counts were recorded for this clonotype. This chain links TRBV2 with TRBJ2-1, with D unclear. CDR3 length: 11 amino acids. CDR1 is SNHLY and CDR2 is FYNNEI in the germline V gene. Trimming pared 4 bases from V and 10 bases from J, leaving 8 bases between. The DNA of the CDR3 is TGTGCCAGCAGTGGGGATCGGGAGCAGTTCTTC. The encoded protein is CASSGDREQFF.

This clonotype was picked up a small number of times. This chain joins TRBV5-1 and TRBJ1-1; D is ambiguous. Germline loops: CDR1 SGHRS, CDR2 YFSETQ. The CDR3 extends over 17 amino acids. With 4 bases removed from V and 3 bases from J, the gap between germline ends came to 22 bases. The CDR3: CASSPGATLGSDTEAFF. The CDR3 region has the DNA TGCGCCAGCAGCCCAGGAGCTACGCTAGGGTCGGACACTGAAGCTTTCTTT. The full variable domain, its missing parts supplied by reference TRBV5-1 and TRBJ1-1, is KAGVTQTPRYLIKTRGQQVTLSCSPISGHRSVSWYQQTPGQGLQFLFEYFSETQRNKGNFPGRFSGRQFSNSRSEMNVSTLELGDSALYLCASSPGATLGSDTEAFFGQGTRLTVV.

This clonotype was detected a few times. The chain links TRBV4-1 to TRBJ2-7; D remains unclear. V was trimmed by 1 base and J by 0 bases, leaving 13 bases between them. Per germline, CDR1 MGHRA and CDR2 YSYEKL. The CDR3 is 16 residues long. DNA for the CDR3: TGCGCCAGCAGCCAAGGAACCGGCGCGTTCTCCTACGAGCAGTACTTC. It encodes CASSQGTGAFSYEQYF.

V is TRBV3-1 and J is TRBJ1-2; D is perhaps TRBD1 (5 bases). V dropped 1 base and J dropped 8 bases, with 14 bases sitting between them. CDR3 length equals 14 residues. Germline lookup yields CDR1 LGHDT and CDR2 YNNKEL (reference sequence). The CDR3 protein is CASSQGGQTQGYTF. The CDR3 DNA reads TGTGCCAGCAGCCAAGGCGGACAAACTCAAGGCTACACCTTC.

The chain joins TRBV2 to TRBJ2-2; possible D gene TRBD1, 6 bases. The CDR3 loop spans 11 amino acids. Trimming cost V 11 bases and J 7 bases, with 11 bases left between them. Germline CDR1 SNHLY, CDR2 FYNNEI. The CDR3, as DNA: TGTGCCGAAGGGGGTGACGGGGAGCTGTTTTTT. Its protein is CAEGGDGELFF. The variable domain in full, completed from reference TRBV2 and TRBJ2-2, reads EPEVTQTPSHQVTQMGQEVILRCVPISNHLYFYWYRQILGQKVEFLVSFYNNEISEKSEIFDDQFSVERPDGSNFTLKIRSTKLEDSAMYFCAEGGDGELFFGEGSRLTVL.

This clonotype was observed a handful of times. The genes are TRBV20-1 and TRBJ2-5, with D uncertain. This CDR3 comprises 14 residues. V lost 3 bases and J 5 bases, leaving 16 bases between the germline ends. Germline-derived CDR1 and CDR2 are DFQATT and SNEGSKA (reference sequence). CDR3 nucleotide sequence: TGCAGTGCTAGGGTCGACCAGGTTAGGGAGACCCAGTACTTC. Protein: CSARVDQVRETQYF.

This clonotype was counted at least ten times. The chain carries TRBV7-9 and TRBJ2-5, with TRBD2 matching over 14 bases. Germline trimming cut 4 bases from V and 1 base from J; bases unmatched to any gene: 5. Germline V gives CDR1 SEHNR, CDR2 FQNEAQ (reference sequence). The CDR3 runs to 17 residues. The CDR3 region has the DNA TGTGCCAGCAGCTACGGACTAGCGGGAGGCACCCAAGAGACCCAGTACTTC. Translating it yields CASSYGLAGGTQETQYF.

This clonotype was counted ten times or more. This rearrangement joins TRBV7-2 to TRBJ1-2; D gene uncertain. This CDR3 has 14 amino acids. The germline V gene has CDR1 SGHTA and CDR2 FQGNSA. Trimming cost V 3 bases and J 2 bases, with 10 bases left between them. CDR3 coding DNA: TGTGCCAGCAGCTTTTTCGGCAGAAACTATGGCTACACCTTC. Amino acid sequence: CASSFFGRNYGYTF.